Listed below are T cell receptor beta chains from one sample, sequenced in a study of vaccination effects on CD4 cells after COVID-19. Libraries were prepared by immunoSEQ multiplex PCR; TCRdb keeps only in-frame clonotypes and omits some of them. The sample lists 20,000 to 25,000 clones; roughly 79% were seen once. These receptors have no known antigen. Specimen: CD4+ T cells from PBMCs cultured with SARS-CoV-2 spike peptides, collected after COVID-19 vaccination. These receptors all stem from a human donor who received a COVID-19 vaccine. Some clones in this sample may be carry-over from other donors' samples. Each CDR3 is given with its conserved first and last residue. A D gene is named only where the DNA matches it firmly. Expanded clones get a size class; other rows say once, few or many, or leave the size out.

d_call	j_call	v_call	clone_size	cdr3_nt	cdr3_aa
TRBD1	TRBJ2-2	TRBV10-2	NA	TGCGCCAGCATCCCGACAGGGGGATACACCGGGGAGCTGTTTTTT	CASIPTGGYTGELFF
NA	TRBJ1-5	TRBV4-1	NA	TGCGCCAGCAGCCAAGACGGGAGCAATCAGCCCCAGCATTTT	CASSQDGSNQPQHF
NA	TRBJ1-2	TRBV6-1	NA	TGTGCCAGCAGTGAATACGGGACTTTATGGGATGGCTACACCTTC	CASSEYGTLWDGYTF
NA	TRBJ1-5	TRBV10-1	NA	TGCGCCAGCAGGGGACACCGCAATCAGCCCCAGCATTTT	CASRGHRNQPQHF
TRBD1	TRBJ2-5	TRBV6-5	once	TGTGCCAGCAGTCGGACGACAGGGCTAGAGACCCAGTACTTC	CASSRTTGLETQYF
NA	TRBJ2-2	TRBV9	NA	TGTGCCAGCAGCGTATATCCCCCTACATCGAACACCGGGGAGCTGTTTTTT	CASSVYPPTSNTGELFF
NA	TRBJ1-4	TRBV15	NA	TGTGCCACCAGCAGAGAAGGGAAGTTGGGTGAAAAACTGTTTTTT	CATSREGKLGEKLFF
TRBD2	TRBJ2-3	TRBV2	NA	TGTGCCAGCAGTGGGGGACTAACCACAGATACGCAGTATTTT	CASSGGLTTDTQYF
NA	TRBJ1-6	TRBV21-1	NA	TGTGCCAGCAGCAAACGGGGGTTTTTTGATTCACCCCTCCACTTT	CASSKRGFFDSPLHF
TRBD1	TRBJ1-2	TRBV6-5	NA	TGTGCCAGCAGTTACGCGCGGTCAGGGGGCGATTCTGGCTACACCTTC	CASSYARSGGDSGYTF
NA	TRBJ2-1	TRBV6-2/TRBV6-3	once	TGTGCCAGCAGTTACGCGGGCAACTGGAGGGCTGAGCAGTTCTTC	CASSYAGNWRAEQFF
NA	TRBJ1-1	TRBV10-3	NA	TGTGCCATCAGTGAGTCGAACACTGAAGCTTTCTTT	CAISESNTEAFF
NA	TRBJ1-1	TRBV6-5	NA	TGTGCCAGCAGTTACGCGGGTCTCCGGAACACTGAAGCTTTCTTT	CASSYAGLRNTEAFF
TRBD1	TRBJ1-1	TRBV18	NA	TGTGCCAGCTCACCGACAGGGTTGGGGAACACTGAAGCTTTCTTT	CASSPTGLGNTEAFF
NA	TRBJ2-1	TRBV25-1	NA	TGTGCCAGCAGTGAATACATGGGGAATGAGCAGTTCTTC	CASSEYMGNEQFF
NA	TRBJ1-1	TRBV5-1	NA	TGCGCCAGCAGCTTGTATTTGAACACTGAAGCTTTCTTT	CASSLYLNTEAFF
NA	TRBJ2-3	TRBV18	NA	TGTGCCAGCTCGCCGACACCTGACACAGATACGCAGTATTTT	CASSPTPDTDTQYF
NA	TRBJ1-1	TRBV7-9	NA	TGTGCCAGCAACCAACTGAACACTGAAGCTTTCTTT	CASNQLNTEAFF
NA	TRBJ1-1	TRBV7-8	NA	TGTGCCAGCAGCTTGCCGGGGGGGAACACTGAAGCTTTCTTT	CASSLPGGNTEAFF
NA	TRBJ2-1	TRBV2	once	TGTGCCAGCGAGGAGTGGGCCTTCAATGAGCAGTTCTTC	CASEEWAFNEQFF
NA	TRBJ1-1	TRBV5-5	NA	TGTGCCAGCAGCTTCATAGTGAACACTGAAGCTTTCTTT	CASSFIVNTEAFF
NA	TRBJ1-4	TRBV10-2	NA	TGCGCCAGCAGTGACCCCCCATCTGCTAATGAAAAACTGTTTTTT	CASSDPPSANEKLFF
NA	TRBJ1-3	TRBV2	NA	TGTGCCAGCAGTGAAGGTGTAACAGCCGGAAACACCATATATTTT	CASSEGVTAGNTIYF
TRBD1	TRBJ1-5	TRBV5-1	NA	TGCGCCAGCAGCCCAGGGGGGACAGAGAATCAGCCCCAGCATTTT	CASSPGGTENQPQHF
NA	TRBJ2-5	TRBV18	NA	TGTGCCAGCTCACCGACTGGGACCCCGGGACTCCAAGAGACCCAGTACTTC	CASSPTGTPGLQETQYF
NA	TRBJ2-1	TRBV19	NA	TGTGCCAGTAGTATAGAACGGAGAAATGAGCAGTTCTTC	CASSIERRNEQFF
TRBD1	TRBJ1-4	TRBV7-9	few	TGTGCCAGCAGCTTAGCCCGGGACAGCAATGAAAAACTGTTTTTT	CASSLARDSNEKLFF
TRBD1	TRBJ1-2	TRBV2	once	TGTGCCAGCAGCACCCCAGGGGGATATGGCTACACCTTC	CASSTPGGYGYTF
NA	TRBJ2-4	TRBV4-1	NA	TGCGCCAGCAGCCAAGGGCTACAGACCACGGGAGCCAAAAACATTCAGTACTTC	CASSQGLQTTGAKNIQYF
NA	TRBJ1-2	TRBV28	NA	TGTGCCAGCAGTCCCTTGTGGGGAGGCTATGGCTACACCTTC	CASSPLWGGYGYTF
NA	TRBJ2-1	TRBV7-2	NA	TGTGCCAGCAGCGCCTTCGGCAACAATGAGCAGTTCTTC	CASSAFGNNEQFF
NA	TRBJ2-3	TRBV7-2	NA	TGTGCCAGCAGCCATGGCACAGATACGCAGTATTTT	CASSHGTDTQYF
NA	TRBJ2-3	TRBV5-6	NA	TGTGCCAGCAGCTCGTTCTCCAGGGGCCTTAGCACAGATACGCAGTATTTT	CASSSFSRGLSTDTQYF
TRBD1	TRBJ2-3	TRBV18	few	TGTGCCAGCTCACCAGGGACAGGCCGCACAGATACGCAGTATTTT	CASSPGTGRTDTQYF
NA	TRBJ1-1	TRBV11-2	few	TGTGCCAGCAGTCCAGACGGTATGAACACTGAAGCTTTCTTT	CASSPDGMNTEAFF
TRBD1	TRBJ1-5	TRBV19	once	TGTGCCTCCACTTGGGACAGAAGCAATCAGCCCCAGCATTTT	CASTWDRSNQPQHF
NA	TRBJ1-5	TRBV3-1/TRBV3-2	NA	TGTGCCAGCAGCCAAGATCGGGGCAGAAGCAATCAGCCCCAGCATTTT	CASSQDRGRSNQPQHF
NA	TRBJ2-1	TRBV10-2	once	TGCGCCAGCAGCACGATCTCCTACAATGAGCAGTTCTTC	CASSTISYNEQFF
NA	TRBJ2-5	TRBV10-1	NA	TGCGCCAGCAGTAGCGGGCAGGACCTTGAGACCCAGTACTTC	CASSSGQDLETQYF